A selection of T cell receptor beta chains follows, all from one sample in a study of T-cell reconstitution after alpha-beta-depleted transplantation in children. TCRdb passed the PCR reads through MiXCR, listing each CDR3 protein once. This sample has approximately 430,000 distinct CDR3 sequences; under 20% occur once, and the top ten carry 25% to 30%. Sample: PBMCs, mostly from graft donor cells, taken 360 days after TCRalphabeta/CD19-depleted stem cell transplant. All receptors derive from a boy in the first two years of life who had a stem cell transplant for Wiskott-Aldrich syndrome, so the T cells may come from the graft donor. The CDR3 runs from the conserved cysteine through the conserved F or W. A D gene is named only where the DNA matches it firmly. The listing skips clone size in some rows; elsewhere it reads once, few, many or a size class.

clone_size d_call j_call v_call cdr3_aa cdr3_nt
NA TRBD2 TRBJ2-7 TRBV12-3/TRBV12-4 CASSFGFGGSSYEQYF TGTGCCAGCAGTTTCGGGTTCGGGGGGAGCTCCTACGAGCAGTACTTC
few TRBD2 TRBJ2-5 TRBV7-2 CASSLYGGGTQYF TGTGCCAGCAGCTTATATGGGGGGGGGACCCAGTACTTC
NA NA TRBJ2-3 TRBV19 CASSNIGTSSTDTQYF TGTGCCAGTAGTAACATCGGGACTTCTAGCACAGATACGCAGTATTTT
NA TRBD2 TRBJ2-1 TRBV24-1 CATRGLGGREFF TGTGCCACCAGAGGCCTCGGCGGGAGGGAGTTCTTC
NA NA TRBJ1-1 TRBV7-8 CASSLARFMNTEAFF TGTGCCAGCAGCTTAGCGAGGTTCATGAACACTGAAGCTTTCTTT
NA NA TRBJ2-1 TRBV12-3/TRBV12-4 CASSLHGPYNEQFF TGTGCCAGCAGTTTACACGGCCCCTACAATGAGCAGTTCTTC
few TRBD1 TRBJ2-7 TRBV18 CASSRGGTGVNYEQYF TGTGCCAGCTCACGAGGAGGGACAGGGGTAAACTACGAGCAGTACTTC
few TRBD1 TRBJ2-2 TRBV11-1 CASSFPTPGTGGYDTGELFF TGTGCCAGCAGCTTCCCCACTCCGGGGACAGGGGGATACGACACCGGGGAGCTGTTTTTT
NA TRBD1 TRBJ2-3 TRBV7-9 CASRPDRVGTQYF TGTGCCAGCAGACCTGACAGGGTTGGTACGCAGTATTTT
NA TRBD2 TRBJ2-2 TRBV20-1 CSARGLAGVGELFF TGCAGTGCTAGGGGACTAGCGGGAGTCGGGGAGCTGTTTTTT
few NA TRBJ2-1 TRBV7-6 CASTQRLGSYNEQFF TGTGCCAGCACTCAGAGGTTAGGGTCCTACAATGAGCAGTTCTTC
few NA TRBJ2-3 TRBV5-1 CASSLEAIPDTQYF TGCGCCAGCAGCTTGGAGGCTATCCCGGATACGCAGTATTTT
NA NA TRBJ2-5 TRBV25-1 CASSDPLQGWQETQYF TGTGCCAGCAGTGACCCCTTACAGGGATGGCAAGAGACCCAGTACTTC
few NA TRBJ2-2 TRBV4-3 CASSQDFAVGELFF TGCGCCAGCAGCCAAGATTTTGCGGTTGGGGAGCTGTTTTTT
few NA TRBJ2-2 TRBV28 CASSLFGTYFTGELFF TGTGCCAGCAGTTTATTTGGGACCTACTTCACCGGGGAGCTGTTTTTT
many NA TRBJ2-4 TRBV5-1 CASSPGDIQYF TGCGCCAGCAGCCCAGGGGACATTCAGTACTTC
few NA TRBJ1-1 TRBV12-3/TRBV12-4 CASSLVSDTEAFF TGTGCCAGCAGTTTAGTCAGTGACACTGAAGCTTTCTTT
few TRBD1 TRBJ1-1 TRBV12-3/TRBV12-4 CASEAQGYTEAFF TGTGCCAGCGAGGCACAGGGGTACACTGAAGCTTTCTTT
few NA TRBJ2-6 TRBV6-2/TRBV6-3 CASSSASGANVLTF TGTGCCAGCAGTTCAGCCTCTGGGGCCAACGTCCTGACTTTC
NA NA TRBJ2-3 TRBV7-2 CASSTQPRAAADTQYF TGTGCCAGCAGCACACAACCAAGGGCGGCGGCAGATACGCAGTATTTT
few NA TRBJ2-7 TRBV27 CASSLYRAPYEQYF TGTGCCAGCAGTTTATACCGCGCCCCCTACGAGCAGTACTTC
few TRBD1 TRBJ2-5 TRBV6-6 CASSYGTGETQYF TGTGCCAGCAGTTACGGGACAGGGGAGACCCAGTACTTC
NA TRBD2 TRBJ2-1 TRBV5-1 CASSLGTSGRDNEQFF TGCGCCAGCAGCTTGGGTACTAGCGGGAGAGACAATGAGCAGTTCTTC
few TRBD2 TRBJ2-1 TRBV20-1 CSASPIAGVINEQFF TGCAGTGCTAGCCCCATAGCGGGAGTAATAAATGAGCAGTTCTTC
few NA TRBJ2-7 TRBV5-1 CASSSGDHRFEQYF TGCGCCAGCAGTTCGGGGGACCACAGGTTCGAGCAGTACTTC
few NA TRBJ2-5 TRBV5-4 CASSFRQLVGETQYF TGTGCCAGCAGCTTTCGACAACTAGTCGGGGAGACCCAGTACTTC
NA NA TRBJ2-5 TRBV27 CAVGLFQETQYF TGTGCCGTGGGTTTATTCCAAGAGACCCAGTACTTC
NA NA TRBJ2-3 TRBV7-9 CASSLTATSTDTQYF TGTGCCAGCAGCTTGACAGCTACTAGCACAGATACGCAGTATTTT
few NA TRBJ2-5 TRBV27 CASSYIFPPLVETQYF TGTGCCAGCAGTTATATCTTTCCACCTTTGGTAGAGACCCAGTACTTC
few NA TRBJ2-6 TRBV12-3/TRBV12-4 CASSFQSSSGANVLTF TGTGCCAGCAGTTTCCAATCGAGCTCTGGGGCCAACGTCCTGACTTTC
NA NA TRBJ2-7 TRBV7-9 CASSRTEGAGYEQYF TGTGCCAGCAGCCGAACGGAGGGGGCCGGGTACGAGCAGTACTTC
NA TRBD1 TRBJ2-1 TRBV29-1 CSVGGRDRVYNEQFF TGCAGCGTTGGAGGCCGGGACAGGGTCTACAATGAGCAGTTCTTC
NA NA TRBJ2-3 TRBV4-3 CASSRIQTDTQYF TGCGCCAGCAGCCGAATTCAAACAGATACGCAGTATTTT
NA NA TRBJ2-6 TRBV5-4 CASSYRRGEMGSGANVLTF TGTGCCAGCAGCTACCGAAGGGGGGAAATGGGCTCTGGGGCCAACGTCCTGACTTTC
few TRBD2 TRBJ2-5 TRBV12-3/TRBV12-4 CASSERPGGGAGETQYF TGTGCCAGCAGTGAACGCCCTGGCGGGGGGGCCGGTGAGACCCAGTACTTC
NA NA TRBJ2-1 TRBV18 CASSPKGNEQFF TGTGCCAGCTCACCGAAGGGCAATGAGCAGTTCTTC
few NA TRBJ1-5 TRBV5-1 CASSPGGPGQPQHF TGCGCCAGCAGCCCTGGGGGGCCCGGGCAGCCCCAGCATTTT
NA NA TRBJ2-7 TRBV6-2/TRBV6-3 CASSYLGPLREQYF TGTGCCAGCAGTTACCTGGGGCCCCTCCGGGAGCAGTACTTC
NA NA TRBJ2-5 TRBV4-1 CASSQAEGGEETQYF TGCGCCAGCAGCCAAGCCGAAGGGGGGGAGGAGACCCAGTACTTC
many TRBD2 TRBJ2-1 TRBV24-1 CATSDASGDSYNEQFF TGTGCCACCAGTGATGCGAGCGGGGACTCCTACAATGAGCAGTTCTTC
NA TRBD1 TRBJ2-1 TRBV18 CASSPPGGLYNEQFF TGTGCCAGCTCACCCCCAGGGGGCCTTTACAATGAGCAGTTCTTC
few TRBD1 TRBJ2-2 TRBV12-3/TRBV12-4 CASSPGQGSDTGELFF TGTGCCAGCAGCCCGGGACAGGGATCGGACACCGGGGAGCTGTTTTTT
many TRBD2 TRBJ2-1 TRBV29-1 CSVVLSPSGGYYNEQFF TGCAGCGTTGTCCTAAGCCCTAGCGGGGGTTACTACAATGAGCAGTTCTTC
few TRBD1 TRBJ1-6 TRBV5-6 CASSSGTENSPLHF TGTGCCAGCAGCTCGGGGACAGAAAATTCACCCCTCCACTTT
NA TRBD1 TRBJ2-4 TRBV7-2 CASSLYRGNIQYF TGTGCCAGCAGCTTATACAGGGGAAACATTCAGTACTTC
many TRBD1 TRBJ2-7 TRBV6-5 CASSRQGHYEQYF TGTGCCAGCAGTAGACAGGGGCACTACGAGCAGTACTTC
many TRBD1 TRBJ2-5 TRBV20-1 CSASPGGQETQYF TGCAGTGCTAGTCCAGGGGGACAGGAGACCCAGTACTTC
NA NA TRBJ1-2 TRBV5-1 CASSLGIRDTHGYTF TGCGCCAGCAGCTTGGGGATCCGGGACACTCATGGCTACACCTTC
NA NA TRBJ1-1 TRBV28 CASSASFPEAFF TGTGCCAGCAGTGCGAGTTTCCCTGAAGCTTTCTTT
NA TRBD2 TRBJ2-5 TRBV27 CASSSSGGEETQYF TGTGCCAGCAGTTCTAGCGGGGGTGAAGAGACCCAGTACTTC
few NA TRBJ2-1 TRBV10-3 CAISEVGGDGNEQFF TGTGCCATCAGTGAGGTAGGGGGGGACGGCAATGAGCAGTTCTTC
few NA TRBJ2-5 TRBV19 CATRGGVETQYF TGTGCCACCAGGGGAGGTGTAGAGACCCAGTACTTC
few TRBD2 TRBJ2-7 TRBV12-3/TRBV12-4 CASSPGTSGVEQYF TGTGCCAGCAGCCCCGGGACTAGCGGGGTCGAGCAGTACTTC
few TRBD2 TRBJ2-1 TRBV20-1 CSARDIGASGNEQFF TGCAGTGCTAGAGATATCGGGGCTAGCGGCAATGAGCAGTTCTTC
NA NA TRBJ2-1 TRBV7-2 CASSLSSYEQFF TGTGCCAGCAGCTTGTCGAGTTATGAGCAGTTCTTC
NA NA TRBJ2-4 TRBV20-1 CSALPRGRVSRAKNIQYF TGCAGTGCCCTCCCCAGGGGCCGCGTGTCAAGGGCCAAAAACATTCAGTACTTC
few NA TRBJ2-5 TRBV7-2 CASSLALQGYETQYF TGTGCCAGCAGCTTAGCGCTCCAGGGGTATGAGACCCAGTACTTC
NA NA TRBJ1-6 TRBV6-1 CASKPPGNSPLHF TGTGCCAGCAAACCCCCGGGGAATTCACCCCTCCACTTT
few NA TRBJ1-2 TRBV12-3/TRBV12-4 CASKLDTGKGSRGYTF TGTGCCAGCAAACTTGACACAGGGAAGGGATCGAGGGGCTACACCTTC
many TRBD1 TRBJ2-1 TRBV6-1 CASTLSNSGTGFHEQFF TGTGCCAGCACCTTATCCAATTCCGGGACAGGTTTCCATGAGCAGTTCTTC